The clone carrying this T cell receptor beta chain appeared many times. Its antigen is undetermined. Germline V gene lookup returns CDR1 MNHNY and CDR2 SVGAGI (reference sequence). The CDR3 sequence is 17 residues long. Deletions cut 2 bases from V and 0 bases from J, with 14 bases between. The SP2 primer and nested alpha and beta constant region primers amplified ligated cDNA in four rounds. Reverse transcription of blood and skin TCR RNA was primed at alpha and beta constant regions. MiXCR, run by TCRdb on the 5' RACE reads, gives a single entry per CDR3 protein. This repertoire shows tens of thousands of distinct CDR3 sequences, more than 7% found once; its top ten account for roughly 9.7%. The sample originates from a study of naive and memory T cell subsets. A UMI-containing oligonucleotide was joined by 3' ligation to the TCR cDNA template. Whole-blood samples were 2 to 3 ml of peripheral blood from healthy adult volunteers. Input was roughly 1 to 1000 ng of DNase-treated total RNA without cell sorting.

Study-level results: TCR transcript changes with activation or differentiation may affect this RNA method.

This TCR was recovered from a male donor in good health. The V call is TRBV6-6, the J call TRBJ1-5; D gene ambiguous. This CDR3 is CASSYASWVISNQPQHF. The CDR3 DNA sequence: TGTGCCAGCAGTTACGCTTCTTGGGTTATTAGCAATCAGCCCCAGCATTTT.